This T cell receptor (beta chain) was sequenced in a study of blood T cell repertoires in COVID-19. Study context: Samples of COVID-19 (acute and convalescent) were obtained from the United States, Italy and Spain. PBMCs, B-cell-depleted T cells, or T cells provided the cDNA or gDNA that made up the material.

As originally analysed: Nucleated cell number was recorded as an estimate derived from reference gene primer amplification. The data were produced by immunoSEQ multiplex PCR, yet TCRdb's version contains in-frame clones alone and is incomplete. Clonal size and the V and J genes are those of that table, whereas D and trimming came from the DNA. This table holds about 170,000 clones, around nine tenths found once. The germline CDR1 and CDR2 sequences are MRHNA and SNTAGT. Trimming at V came to 6 bases and at J to 6 bases, leaving 7 bases not matched to a gene. The CDR3 covers 14 residues. The sequence was obtained from a man between 65 and 80 years old with acute or convalescent COVID-19. V gene TRBV6-4 combines with J gene TRBJ2-3; 9 bases line up with TRBD1. Specimen: peripheral blood. This chain's CDR3 is CASRQGASGDTQYF. CDR3 nucleotides: TGTGCCAGCAGACAGGGGGCGTCAGGGGATACGCAGTATTTT.